This T cell receptor (beta chain) stems from a study of PD-1 blockade in classical Hodgkin lymphoma. General study findings and limits: By C4D1, CD4+ diversity increased significantly, especially in complete responders. After ASCT, patients who started nivolumab under 1 year later were excluded.

No patient escaped relapse after autologous stem cell transplantation, and brentuximab vedotin exposure varied. This clone was counted between two and nine times. Its antigen is currently unknown. CDR1 is MNHNS and CDR2 is SASEGT in the germline V gene. This CDR3 spans 14 amino acids. The V and J ends lost 5 bases and 3 bases, in that order; junction bases with no gene match: 2. Clones were sequenced by immunoSEQ multiplex PCR, and TCRdb holds only the in-frame ones, with some missing. Of 45,000 to 65,000 clones listed, around 75% are singletons. The sequence was collected from a human donor with classical Hodgkin lymphoma. This sequence joins TRBV6-1 and TRBJ1-3; TRBD1 matches at 9 bases. The sequencing used peripheral blood mononuclear cells (PBMCs), collected before the second cycle of nivolumab. The CDR3 spells CASSTGGSGNTIYF. Written as DNA, the CDR3 is TGTGCCAGCAGTACAGGGGGCAGTGGAAACACCATATATTTT.